This is a list of T cell receptor beta chains from one sample in a study of cytomegalovirus exposure and HLA in healthy donors. Method: immunoSEQ multiplex PCR; TCRdb's copy keeps in-frame clones and lacks some. This sample has about 190,000 clones, with approximately 83% found just once. What was sequenced was PBMCs. These TCRs come from a woman younger than 35 in good health and CMV-seropositive. Each CDR3 is given with its conserved first and last residue. A D gene is named only where the DNA matches it firmly. A clone size is listed for some rows: how often the clone was seen (once, few, many), or a class if it is expanded.

.	TRBV29-1	TRBJ1-1	TRBD1	CSVPDRGARNTEAFF	TGCAGCGTCCCGGACAGGGGCGCCCGGAACACTGAAGCTTTCTTT
.	TRBV5-4	TRBJ2-5	.	CASSLTGIGETQYF	TGTGCCAGCAGCTTGACAGGGATTGGGGAGACCCAGTACTTC
.	TRBV5-4	TRBJ1-6	.	CASSPRTHSSYNSPLHF	TGTGCCAGCAGCCCTCGAACCCATAGCTCCTATAATTCACCCCTCCACTTT
.	TRBV6-1	TRBJ2-2	.	CASSEATIGTGELFF	TGTGCCAGCAGTGAGGCAACTATAGGTACCGGGGAGCTGTTTTTT
.	TRBV2	TRBJ2-7	TRBD1	CASSYPGQGLIEQYF	TGTGCCAGCAGTTATCCGGGACAGGGGCTGATCGAGCAGTACTTC
.	TRBV10-2	TRBJ1-2	.	CASKEGTLGYTF	TGCGCCAGCAAAGAGGGAACACTTGGCTACACCTTC
few	TRBV2	TRBJ1-2	.	CASSELSPGYGYTF	TGTGCCAGCAGTGAACTTTCTCCGGGCTATGGCTACACCTTC
.	TRBV7-9	TRBJ2-5	.	CASSPWTSQETQYF	TGTGCCAGCAGCCCTTGGACAAGTCAAGAGACCCAGTACTTC
.	TRBV6-5	TRBJ1-1	.	CASSPNTQMSEAFF	TGTGCCAGCAGCCCCAACACCCAAATGTCTGAAGCTTTCTTT
.	TRBV15	TRBJ2-5	.	CATSRDSTGVHETQYF	TGTGCCACCAGCAGAGATTCGACAGGAGTACATGAGACCCAGTACTTC
.	TRBV2	TRBJ1-5	.	CASGRVSEKPQHF	TGTGCCAGCGGCAGGGTATCCGAAAAGCCCCAGCATTTT
.	TRBV19	TRBJ2-1	TRBD2	CASRGLVDEQFF	TGTGCCAGTAGGGGACTAGTGGATGAGCAGTTCTTC
.	TRBV11-2	TRBJ2-1	TRBD1	CASSLGVGTAYNEQFF	TGTGCCAGCAGCTTAGGGGTCGGGACAGCATACAATGAGCAGTTCTTC
.	TRBV9	TRBJ2-1	TRBD2	CASSVGSLAGSNEQFF	TGTGCCAGCAGCGTAGGATCGCTAGCGGGGAGCAATGAGCAGTTCTTC
few	TRBV6-5	TRBJ2-5	.	CASSYGNSGWETQYF	TGTGCCAGCAGTTATGGGAATTCGGGGTGGGAGACCCAGTACTTC
.	TRBV7-9	TRBJ1-2	.	CASREIANYGYTF	TGTGCCAGCAGGGAGATAGCTAACTATGGCTACACCTTC
.	TRBV6-1	TRBJ1-6	TRBD1	CASSGEQGVDNSPLHF	TGTGCCAGCAGTGGCGAACAGGGGGTTGATAACTCACCCCTCCACTTT
.	TRBV6-1	TRBJ2-7	TRBD1	CASGQGSYEQYF	TGTGCCAGTGGACAGGGGAGCTACGAGCAGTACTTC
.	TRBV7-3	TRBJ2-3	TRBD1	CASSLNRGGTDTQYF	TGTGCCAGCAGCTTAAACAGGGGTGGCACAGATACGCAGTATTTT
.	TRBV7-9	TRBJ2-3	.	CASSRGKDTQYF	TGTGCCAGCAGCCGTGGCAAAGATACGCAGTATTTT
once	TRBV9	TRBJ1-5	.	CASSLEGVTNQPQHF	TGTGCCAGCAGCTTAGAAGGGGTGACAAATCAGCCCCAGCATTTT
.	TRBV19	TRBJ2-7	.	CASARGSYEQYF	TGTGCCAGTGCGCGAGGGAGCTACGAGCAGTACTTC
.	TRBV27	TRBJ1-5	.	CASSGGAFGGNQPQHF	TGTGCCAGCAGTGGGGGGGCGTTCGGGGGCAATCAGCCCCAGCATTTT
once	TRBV27	TRBJ1-5	.	CASSLSLNQPQHF	TGTGCCAGCAGTCTTAGTCTCAATCAGCCCCAGCATTTT
.	TRBV5-4	TRBJ2-1	TRBD2	CATRSGTSGGNEQFF	TGTGCCACCCGATCGGGGACTAGCGGGGGCAATGAGCAGTTCTTC
.	TRBV27	TRBJ2-1	.	CASSQGLLITEQFF	TGTGCCAGCAGCCAGGGACTCCTTATAACTGAGCAGTTCTTC